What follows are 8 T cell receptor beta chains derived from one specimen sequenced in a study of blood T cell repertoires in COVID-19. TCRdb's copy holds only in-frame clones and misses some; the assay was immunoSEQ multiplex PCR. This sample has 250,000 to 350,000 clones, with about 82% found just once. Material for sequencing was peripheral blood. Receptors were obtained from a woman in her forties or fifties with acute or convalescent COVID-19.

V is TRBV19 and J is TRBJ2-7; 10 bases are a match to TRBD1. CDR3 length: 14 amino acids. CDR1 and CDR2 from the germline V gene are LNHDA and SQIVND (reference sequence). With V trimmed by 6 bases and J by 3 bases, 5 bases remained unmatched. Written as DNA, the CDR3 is TGTGCCAGTAGCTGGGGGGACAGGGGCTACGAGCAGTACTTC. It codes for CASSWGDRGYEQYF.

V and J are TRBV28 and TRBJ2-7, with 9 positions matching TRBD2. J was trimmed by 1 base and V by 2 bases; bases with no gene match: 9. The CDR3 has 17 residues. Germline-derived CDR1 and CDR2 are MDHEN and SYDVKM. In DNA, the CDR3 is TGTGCCAGCAGTTTACGAAAGTACACTAGCGGGTCCTACGAGCAGTACTTC. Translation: CASSLRKYTSGSYEQYF.

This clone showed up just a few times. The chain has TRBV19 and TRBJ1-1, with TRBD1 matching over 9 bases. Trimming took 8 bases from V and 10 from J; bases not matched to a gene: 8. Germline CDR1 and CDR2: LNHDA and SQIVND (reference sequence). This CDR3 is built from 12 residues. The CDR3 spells CASDTGGLGAFF. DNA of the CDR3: TGTGCCAGTGATACAGGGGGCCTCGGAGCTTTCTTT.

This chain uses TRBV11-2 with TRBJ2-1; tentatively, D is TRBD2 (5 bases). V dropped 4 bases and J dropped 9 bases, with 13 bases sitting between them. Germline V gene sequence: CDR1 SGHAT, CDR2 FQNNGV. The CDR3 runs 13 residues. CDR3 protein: CASSWVAGPEQFF. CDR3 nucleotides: TGTGCCAGCAGCTGGGTGGCGGGTCCTGAGCAGTTCTTC. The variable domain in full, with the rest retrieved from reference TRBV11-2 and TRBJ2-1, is EAGVAQSPRYKIIEKRQSVAFWCNPISGHATLYWYQQILGQGPKLLIQFQNNGVVDDSQLPKDRFSAERLKGVDSTLKIQPAKLEDSAVYLCASSWVAGPEQFFGPGTRLTVL.

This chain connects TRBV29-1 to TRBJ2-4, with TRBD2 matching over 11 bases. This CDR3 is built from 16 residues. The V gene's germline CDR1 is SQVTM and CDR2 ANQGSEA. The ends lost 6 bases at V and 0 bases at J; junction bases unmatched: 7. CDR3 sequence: CSVGGLAEVAKNIQYF. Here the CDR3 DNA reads TGCAGCGTAGGGGGACTAGCGGAGGTAGCCAAAAACATTCAGTACTTC.

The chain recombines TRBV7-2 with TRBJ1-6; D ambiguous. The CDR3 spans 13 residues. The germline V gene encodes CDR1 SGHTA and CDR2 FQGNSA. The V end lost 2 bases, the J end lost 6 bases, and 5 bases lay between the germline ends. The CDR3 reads CASSLNFNSPLHF. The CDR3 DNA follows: TGTGCCAGCAGCTTAAACTTTAATTCACCCCTCCACTTT. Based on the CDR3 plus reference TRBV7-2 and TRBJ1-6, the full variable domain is GAGVSQSPSNKVTEKGKDVELRCDPISGHTALYWYRQSLGQGLEFLIYFQGNSAPDKSGLPSDRFSAERTGGSVSTLTIQRTQQEDSAVYLCASSLNFNSPLHFGNGTRLTVT.

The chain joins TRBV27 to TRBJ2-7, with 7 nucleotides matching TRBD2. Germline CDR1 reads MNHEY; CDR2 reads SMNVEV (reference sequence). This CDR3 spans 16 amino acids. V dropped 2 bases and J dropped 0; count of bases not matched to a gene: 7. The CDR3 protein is CASSLIPAGSSYEQYF. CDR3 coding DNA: TGTGCCAGCAGTTTAATCCCAGCGGGATCCTCCTACGAGCAGTACTTC.

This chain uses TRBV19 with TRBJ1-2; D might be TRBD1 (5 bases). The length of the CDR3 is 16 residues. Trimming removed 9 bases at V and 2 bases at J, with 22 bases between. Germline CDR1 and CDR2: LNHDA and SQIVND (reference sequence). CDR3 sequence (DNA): TGTGCCAGCACCGCCGAAACAGGTTTCAAGAACTATGGCTACACCTTC. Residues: CASTAETGFKNYGYTF.